This is a list of T cell receptor beta chains from one sample in a study of T cell responses to AZD1222 COVID-19 vaccine. Repertoires were generated with immunoSEQ multiplex PCR, while TCRdb's copy carries only in-frame clones and drops some. The table includes about 140,000 clones, about 93% detected once. This material consisted of peripheral blood, taken on day 0 of AZD1222 vaccination. The origin of the receptors is an adult in good health. Each CDR3 is given with its conserved first and last residue. The order of the fields is CDR3 protein, CDR3 DNA, D gene, V gene, J gene, clone size. The D gene is left open where the match is weak. Rows give clone size only sometimes, using once, few, many, or a class for an expanded clone.

CSVFEGVFLGHEQFF	TGCAGCGTTTTTGAGGGAGTTTTCCTGGGACATGAGCAGTTCTTC	NA	TRBV29-1	TRBJ2-1	NA
CASSEFRTSSYEQYF	TGTGCCAGCAGTGAATTTAGGACTAGCTCCTACGAGCAGTACTTC	TRBD2	TRBV2	TRBJ2-7	few
CASSGTSGYEQYF	TGTGCCAGCTCCGGGACTAGCGGCTACGAGCAGTACTTC	TRBD2	TRBV14	TRBJ2-7	NA
CASSLSSGRVYEQFF	TGTGCCAGCAGCTTATCTAGCGGGAGGGTCTATGAGCAGTTCTTC	TRBD2	TRBV7-2	TRBJ2-1	NA
CASSQVVGNTIYF	TGCGCCAGCAGCCAAGTGGTTGGAAACACCATATATTTT	NA	TRBV4-1	TRBJ1-3	NA
CASSVQAYGYTF	TGTGCCAGCAGCGTTCAGGCCTATGGCTACACCTTC	NA	TRBV3-1/TRBV3-2	TRBJ1-2	once
CASSLELPADGYTF	TGTGCCAGCAGCTTAGAGTTACCGGCGGATGGCTACACCTTC	NA	TRBV7-9	TRBJ1-2	NA
CASSLSGGDTEAFF	TGCGCCAGCAGCTTGTCAGGTGGCGACACTGAAGCTTTCTTT	NA	TRBV5-1	TRBJ1-1	NA
CAISLDSRNTIYF	TGTGCCATCAGTTTAGACAGCCGAAACACCATATATTTT	NA	TRBV10-3	TRBJ1-3	NA
CASSQDEELTKNIQYF	TGTGCCAGCAGCCAAGATGAGGAGCTGACCAAAAACATTCAGTACTTC	NA	TRBV3-1/TRBV3-2	TRBJ2-4	NA
CASSQEGSTNTGELFF	TGTGCCAGCAGCCAAGAGGGTAGCACGAACACCGGGGAGCTGTTTTTT	NA	TRBV3-1/TRBV3-2	TRBJ2-2	NA
CASSITGQGNTGELFF	TGTGCCAGTAGTATCACTGGGCAGGGAAACACCGGGGAGCTGTTTTTT	NA	TRBV19	TRBJ2-2	NA
CASSPSPGPDAEAFF	TGTGCCAGCAGCCCGAGTCCGGGGCCGGACGCTGAAGCTTTCTTT	NA	TRBV7-3	TRBJ1-1	once
CASARGGSYGYTF	TGTGCCAGCGCCCGGGGGGGTTCCTATGGCTACACCTTC	NA	TRBV28	TRBJ1-2	NA
CASGQGLVGKDEQFF	TGTGCTAGTGGCCAGGGACTAGTGGGCAAAGATGAGCAGTTCTTC	TRBD2	TRBV12-5	TRBJ2-1	NA
CSVNQGAGEKLFF	TGCAGCGTTAACCAGGGGGCGGGTGAAAAACTGTTTTTT	TRBD1	TRBV29-1	TRBJ1-4	once
CASSLPFANTGELFF	TGTGCCAGCAGCTTGCCTTTCGCGAACACCGGGGAGCTGTTTTTT	NA	TRBV5-6	TRBJ2-2	NA
CASSFGPADNSPLHF	TGTGCCAGCAGCTTTGGGCCTGCGGACAATTCACCCCTCCACTTT	NA	TRBV5-5	TRBJ1-6	NA
CASSPPPSETQYF	TGTGCCAGCTCACCACCCCCGTCAGAGACCCAGTACTTC	NA	TRBV18	TRBJ2-5	NA
CASSLDTSTDNEQFF	TGTGCCAGCAGCTTAGATACGTCGACAGACAATGAGCAGTTCTTC	NA	TRBV11-3	TRBJ2-1	NA
CASSAGLNTEAFF	TGTGCCAGCAGCGCCGGATTGAACACTGAAGCTTTCTTT	NA	TRBV7-7	TRBJ1-1	NA
CASSLDLAGLYEQYF	TGTGCCAGCAGCTTGGACCTAGCGGGGCTCTACGAGCAGTACTTC	TRBD2	TRBV5-4	TRBJ2-7	NA
CASSQVLQGLSYNEQFF	TGCGCCAGCAGCCAGGTTCTACAGGGCCTCTCCTACAATGAGCAGTTCTTC	NA	TRBV4-1	TRBJ2-1	NA
CASSPGLAGGYEQFF	TGCGCCAGCAGCCCTGGACTAGCGGGAGGATATGAGCAGTTCTTC	TRBD2	TRBV5-1	TRBJ2-1	NA
CASSTGKWDTGELFF	TGTGCCAGCAGTACAGGGAAGTGGGACACCGGGGAGCTGTTTTTT	NA	TRBV21-1	TRBJ2-2	NA
CSVAYRGRKGYEQYF	TGCAGCGTAGCATACAGGGGGCGCAAAGGTTACGAGCAGTACTTC	TRBD1	TRBV29-1	TRBJ2-7	NA
CASSEKVLGVGQGAYNEQFF	TGTGCCAGCAGTGAAAAAGTTTTGGGTGTCGGGCAGGGAGCCTACAATGAGCAGTTCTTC	NA	TRBV6-1	TRBJ2-1	NA
CASSYVAGPGEQYF	TGTGCCAGCAGTTACGTAGCGGGGCCGGGCGAGCAGTACTTC	TRBD2	TRBV6-6	TRBJ2-7	NA
CASSLDPSTDEKLFF	TGTGCCAGCAGCCTCGATCCCTCGACGGATGAAAAACTGTTTTTT	NA	TRBV5-4	TRBJ1-4	once
CASSFEFNEKLFF	TGTGCCAGCAGCTTTGAGTTTAATGAAAAACTGTTTTTT	NA	TRBV7-2	TRBJ1-4	NA
CASSLAPGRRTDEQYF	TGTGCCAGCAGCTTAGCGCCGGGACGGAGAACCGACGAGCAGTACTTC	NA	TRBV7-9	TRBJ2-7	NA
CASSGQPNYGYTF	TGCGCCAGCAGTGGACAGCCTAACTATGGCTACACCTTC	NA	TRBV5-1	TRBJ1-2	NA
CASSPQHTGISYNEQFF	TGTGCCAGCAGCCCCCAACACACAGGGATTTCCTACAATGAGCAGTTCTTC	NA	TRBV13	TRBJ2-1	once
CASSGAARNTEAFF	TGTGCCAGCAGCGGTGCCGCGAGGAACACTGAAGCTTTCTTT	NA	TRBV7-9	TRBJ1-1	NA
CASSRDGANQPQHF	TGTGCCAGCAGCCGGGACGGAGCGAATCAGCCCCAGCATTTT	NA	TRBV6-5	TRBJ1-5	NA
CASLAGGPCYYEQYF	TGTGCCAGCCTAGCGGGAGGGCCCTGTTACTACGAGCAGTACTTC	TRBD2	TRBV7-6	TRBJ2-7	NA
CASSPSGITEQYF	TGTGCCAGCAGCCCGAGCGGTATCACCGAGCAGTACTTC	NA	TRBV27	TRBJ2-7	NA
CASSVAGRSYNEQFF	TGTGCCAGCAGTGTAGCGGGACGCTCCTACAATGAGCAGTTCTTC	TRBD2	TRBV2	TRBJ2-1	few
CASSLNLAWGDRGGYTF	TGTGCCAGCAGCTTAAATCTTGCGTGGGGGGATCGGGGAGGCTACACCTTC	NA	TRBV11-2	TRBJ1-2	NA